This entry is about one TCR beta chain. Its antigen is unidentified. From germline, CDR1 is SGDLS and CDR2 YYNGEE. This CDR3 is built from 14 residues. V gave up 0 bases and J gave up 4 bases, with 11 bases separating them. These data are taken from a study of cytomegalovirus exposure and HLA in healthy donors. Findings and caveats of the study: Some TCR beta chains (more than 150 of them) were listed as cytomegalovirus-associated. For cytomegalovirus status, the classifier reportedly gave diagnoses with high specificity and sensitivity. Most TCR sequences were seen very rarely across donors, but some public TCRs occurred in many.

Repertoires were generated with immunoSEQ multiplex PCR, while TCRdb's copy carries only in-frame clones and drops some. The sample has about 160,000 clones; about 90% are singletons. The V and J genes are TRBV9 and TRBJ2-7; TRBD2 is a possible D gene (6 bases). This sequence originates from a woman under 30 in good health and CMV-seropositive. The sequenced sample consisted of PBMCs. The CDR3 DNA follows: TGTGCCAGCAGCGTAGGGACCCTAGCGTACGAGCAGTACTTC. Encoded protein: CASSVGTLAYEQYF.